The sequence of this T cell receptor (beta chain) was determined in a study of T cells in Graves' hyperthyroidism and ophthalmopathy. TCR beta CDR3 regions were amplified from RNA. Initially, a first-round RT-PCR of the TCR CDR3 employed the HTBI primer set. TCRdb re-analysed the multiplex PCR reads in MiXCR, keeping a single row per CDR3 protein. The sample has roughly 350,000 distinct CDR3 sequences; roughly 13% are singletons. Used for diagnoses were clinical symptoms, serum thyroxine and TRAb, thyroid ultrasound and orbital computed tomography. The CDR3 extends over 13 amino acids. Germline V gene sequence: CDR1 SGHVS, CDR2 FNYEAQ. V was shortened by 5 bases and J by 7 bases, with 12 bases between the two germline ends.

The chain recombines TRBV7-6 with TRBJ1-3; D gene ambiguous. Sample: blood. The TCR originated in a woman younger than 45 with Graves' hyperthyroidism. The CDR3 loop reads CASSDPMRNTIYF. In nucleotides, the CDR3 is TGTGCCAGCAGCGATCCCATGCGGAACACCATATATTTT.